These T cell receptor beta chains were read from a single sample in a study of T cell responses to AZD1222 COVID-19 vaccine. TCRdb's copy holds only in-frame clones and misses some; the assay was immunoSEQ multiplex PCR. The sample shows tens of thousands of clones, around 84% of them seen only once. The sample consisted of peripheral blood, taken on day 0 of AZD1222 vaccination. The receptors here all came from an adult in good health. Both conserved end residues are part of each CDR3. A D gene is named only where the DNA matches it firmly. Clone size appears in some rows only: once, few, many, or a class for an expanded clone.

cdr3_nt cdr3_aa j_call d_call clone_size v_call
TGTGCCAGCAGCCCGGGGACAGGGAGAAGTGGCTACACCTTC CASSPGTGRSGYTF TRBJ1-2 TRBD1 - TRBV3-1/TRBV3-2
TGTGCCAGCAGCAATAAAGGTCCACCTCACAATCAGCCCCAGCATTTT CASSNKGPPHNQPQHF TRBJ1-5 - many TRBV21-1
TGTGCCAGCAGCTTAGCAGGAGGTAGGGACGAGCAGTACTTC CASSLAGGRDEQYF TRBJ2-7 - - TRBV7-6
TGTGCCAGCTCACCAGCCAGCTCTGGGGCCAACGTCCTGACTTTC CASSPASSGANVLTF TRBJ2-6 - - TRBV18
TGTGCCAGCAGTCCCCGGACAGTTAACTCCGCTAACTATGGCTACACCTTC CASSPRTVNSANYGYTF TRBJ1-2 - few TRBV6-6
TGCAGCGTTCCGAGGGGGGGCGAGCAGTTCTTC CSVPRGGEQFF TRBJ2-1 - few TRBV29-1
TGTGCCTGGAGTGTGACCCACAGGGGATCAGGGACTGAAGCTTTCTTT CAWSVTHRGSGTEAFF TRBJ1-1 TRBD1 - TRBV30
TGCGCCAGCAGCCTCACCTCCCCGGGACAGGGTTTGGAGCAGTACTTC CASSLTSPGQGLEQYF TRBJ2-7 TRBD1 - TRBV5-1
TGTGCCAGCTCACCACCGCAGGGTGGGAAGAACACTGAAGCTTTCTTT CASSPPQGGKNTEAFF TRBJ1-1 - - TRBV18
TGTGCCAGTAGTGCTAGCGGTCTGGCTGGTGGTGAAAAACTGTTTTTT CASSASGLAGGEKLFF TRBJ1-4 - once TRBV19
TGTGCCAGTAGGCCGGGGGACAGGACCTACGAGCAGTACTTC CASRPGDRTYEQYF TRBJ2-7 TRBD1 - TRBV19
TGTGCCAGCAGGATGGGACCCCCTGGCACAGATACGCAGTATTTT CASRMGPPGTDTQYF TRBJ2-3 - - TRBV2
TGTGCCAGCAGTCTGAACGGACAGGGGAACACTGAAGCTTTCTTT CASSLNGQGNTEAFF TRBJ1-1 TRBD1 - TRBV2
TGCGCCAGCAGTGATGGGGGGACCGTCGGTGAAGCTTTCTTT CASSDGGTVGEAFF TRBJ1-1 - - TRBV10-1
TGTGCCAGCTCACCCCGGGGCAGGAACACTGAAGCTTTCTTT CASSPRGRNTEAFF TRBJ1-1 - - TRBV18
TGTGCCTCCGGACAAGGCTATGGCTACACCTTC CASGQGYGYTF TRBJ1-2 - - TRBV27
TGTGCCAGCAGCGAAGGACAGGGAGTAACTTATGGCTACACCTTC CASSEGQGVTYGYTF TRBJ1-2 TRBD1 - TRBV5-6
TGTGCCACCAGCAGAGATCTCTGGGTAGCGATCACCGGGGAGCTGTTTTTT CATSRDLWVAITGELFF TRBJ2-2 - few TRBV15
TGTGCCAGCAGTTCCATAGCGGGGGCCCTCACAGATACGCAGTATTTT CASSSIAGALTDTQYF TRBJ2-3 TRBD2 - TRBV28
TGTGCCAGCAGTTCCCCACTAGCGGGGGGATCCTACGAGCAGTACTTC CASSSPLAGGSYEQYF TRBJ2-7 TRBD2 - TRBV6-6
TGTGCCAGCAGTGACGGGACTAGCCTCCACGAGCAGTACTTC CASSDGTSLHEQYF TRBJ2-7 TRBD2 - TRBV2
TGTGCCAGCACGGGGGAGGGGGTGAGCTACACCTTC CASTGEGVSYTF TRBJ1-2 - - TRBV28
TGTGCCAGCAGTCAGGGGGTCCGGACAGGGAAAAACATTCAGTACTTC CASSQGVRTGKNIQYF TRBJ2-4 TRBD1 - TRBV5-6
TGTGCCAGCAGTTCAAATGGGGGGGAAACAGAATCTCTTGATTTCCTAGCCAAAAACATTCAGTACTTC CASSSNGGETESLDFLAKNIQYF TRBJ2-4 TRBD2 - TRBV11-2
TGCGCCAGCAGCTTGGTGGGGCGCGGAAGCACAGATACGCAGTATTTT CASSLVGRGSTDTQYF TRBJ2-3 - - TRBV5-1
TGTGCCAGCAGCGTAGGACTAGCGGGAGATGGCACAGATACGCAGTATTTT CASSVGLAGDGTDTQYF TRBJ2-3 TRBD2 - TRBV9
TGTGCCAGCAGCCAATCAAGACTCCGGGACAGTAATTCACCCCTCCACTTT CASSQSRLRDSNSPLHF TRBJ1-6 TRBD1 once TRBV3-1/TRBV3-2
TGTGCCAGCAGCTTAGTAACGGGTTCACCCCTCCACTTT CASSLVTGSPLHF TRBJ1-6 - few TRBV7-2
TGCAGCGCTTTGACAGGGCGGGGAGACACTGAAGCTTTCTTT CSALTGRGDTEAFF TRBJ1-1 TRBD1 few TRBV29-1
TGTGCCAGCAGCTTACTTGGGGGCGGGAGCTCCTATAATTCACCCCTCCACTTT CASSLLGGGSSYNSPLHF TRBJ1-6 - - TRBV11-2
TGTGCCAGCAGGGCCCAGGGGGATCAGCCCCAGCATTTT CASRAQGDQPQHF TRBJ1-5 TRBD1 - TRBV2
TGCGCCAGCAGTGCCGCCCGGACCCGAAGACTAGAAAACAAGTTAGTGCAGTTCTTC CASSAARTRRLENKLVQFF TRBJ2-1 - once TRBV10-1
TGTGCCAGCAGTCGAAATAGCAATCAGCCCCAGCATTTT CASSRNSNQPQHF TRBJ1-5 - - TRBV7-9
TGTGCCAGCAGCCAAGATAGGGGGGAGGGCCCACGCACAGATACGCAGTATTTT CASSQDRGEGPRTDTQYF TRBJ2-3 - - TRBV3-1/TRBV3-2
TGTGCCAGCAAGGCGGTTCATGGCTACACCTTC CASKAVHGYTF TRBJ1-2 - once TRBV6-5
TGTGCCAGCAGCCCAAGACAGGGGGCGAATAGTCAGCCCCAGCATTTT CASSPRQGANSQPQHF TRBJ1-5 TRBD1 - TRBV7-2
TGTGCCAGCAGCCGAAACCTCCAGGGACAGACCCCTAACTATGGCTACACCTTC CASSRNLQGQTPNYGYTF TRBJ1-2 TRBD1 - TRBV2
TGTGCCAGCAGTTACTCGATCCTAAATGGCTACACCTTC CASSYSILNGYTF TRBJ1-2 - - TRBV6-6
TGCGCCAGCAGCTTGGATCGGGGGACGGTCTCGAAGACCCAGTACTTC CASSLDRGTVSKTQYF TRBJ2-5 - - TRBV5-1
TGCGCCAGCAGCTTTTTACCCGCAACTAATGAAAAACTGTTTTTT CASSFLPATNEKLFF TRBJ1-4 - once TRBV5-1
TGTGCCAGCAGCCAAGTTTTTTCGCGGGCAGGGAAGTCCTCTGGGGCCAACGTCCTGACTTTC CASSQVFSRAGKSSGANVLTF TRBJ2-6 - - TRBV3-1/TRBV3-2
TGTGCCAGCAGCCCGCGGCCGAGCGGGAGACTATACGAGCAGTACTTC CASSPRPSGRLYEQYF TRBJ2-7 TRBD2 few TRBV5-6